A selection of T cell receptor beta chains follows, all from one sample in a study of T cell changes during pregnancy in multiple sclerosis. TCRdb's copy holds only in-frame clones and misses some; the assay was immunoSEQ multiplex PCR. The sample consists of some 49,000 clones, more than 85% of them appearing once. The material was CD8+ T cells from peripheral blood mononuclear cells, obtained in the second trimester of pregnancy. These receptors were collected from a female donor with multiple sclerosis, enrolled in a pregnancy study. Both conserved end residues are part of each CDR3. The D gene is left open where the match is weak.

CDR3,DNA,V,J,D
CASSLGTSGEETQYF,TGTGCCAGCAGTTTAGGGACTAGCGGGGAAGAGACCCAGTACTTC,TRBV27,TRBJ2-5,TRBD2
CASSFRTGANTEAFF,TGTGCCAGCAGCTTCCGGACAGGAGCTAACACTGAAGCTTTCTTT,TRBV7-9,TRBJ1-1,TRBD1
CASSQGIAGSKETQYF,TGCGCCAGCAGCCAAGGTATAGCGGGGTCGAAAGAGACCCAGTACTTC,TRBV4-3,TRBJ2-5,TRBD2
CASSGLAGGPKETQYF,TGTGCCAGCAGCGGGTTAGCGGGGGGGCCGAAGGAGACCCAGTACTTC,TRBV13,TRBJ2-5,TRBD2
CASSLAGAGYEQYF,TGTGCCAGCAGCTTAGCGGGGGCAGGCTACGAGCAGTACTTC,TRBV7-2,TRBJ2-7,-
CASRPFPGPSTHSNYGYTF,TGTGCCAGCAGGCCCTTTCCGGGTCCGTCGACCCACTCTAACTATGGCTACACCTTC,TRBV2,TRBJ1-2,-
CASSLVGGGGNEQFF,TGTGCCAGCAGCTTAGTGGGGGGGGGTGGCAATGAGCAGTTCTTC,TRBV7-9,TRBJ2-1,TRBD2
CASSYSTSGSNYGYTF,TGTGCCAGCAGTTACTCCACAAGCGGCTCTAACTATGGCTACACCTTC,TRBV6-5,TRBJ1-2,-
CASSVAGTGGASNYGYTF,TGTGCCAGCAGCGTAGCCGGGACAGGGGGCGCCTCTAACTATGGCTACACCTTC,TRBV9,TRBJ1-2,TRBD1
CASNRVAVYEQYF,TGTGCCAGCAACAGGGTCGCGGTCTACGAGCAGTACTTC,TRBV6-1,TRBJ2-7,-